This entry lists 26 T cell receptor beta chains sequenced from one sample in a study of early T cells in non-severe SARS-CoV-2 infection. TCRdb reprocessed the 5' RACE reads via MiXCR and lists one record per CDR3 protein. The table records fewer than 120,000 distinct CDR3 sequences, roughly an eighth of them present only once. This specimen consisted of whole blood, obtained at baseline. The receptors were gathered from an adult who was a healthcare worker with PCR-confirmed SARS-CoV-2 infection or an uninfected control (not recorded which).

This clonotype was counted ten times or more. CDR3 sequence (DNA): TGTGCCAGCAGTCCCGGGGGACTGGGGACTGAAGCTTTCTTT. Residues: CASSPGGLGTEAFF. The chain links TRBV28 to TRBJ1-1, with D possibly matching TRBD1 (5 bases). Trimming removed 5 bases at V and 5 bases at J, with 15 bases between. Germline CDR1 and CDR2: MDHEN and SYDVKM. The CDR3 contains 14 residues.

V is TRBV27 and J is TRBJ1-6; D is possibly TRBD1 (6 bases). This CDR3 is 15 amino acids long. The germline gives CDR1 MNHEY, CDR2 SMNVEV (reference sequence). The V end was cut by 5 bases, the J end by 9 bases, with 17 bases between. In DNA form, the CDR3 reads TGTGCCAGCAGTGCCGACAGGTTGATTCGTTCACCCCTCCACTTT. Translating it yields CASSADRLIRSPLHF.

The J gene is TRBJ2-3, the V gene TRBV29-1; TRBD1 agrees at 10 bases. The CDR3 totals 13 residues. Germline V CDR1 and CDR2: SQVTM, ANQGSEA. With V trimmed by 5 bases and J by 3 bases, 2 bases remained unmatched. CDR3 loop: CSVTGQGTDTQYF. DNA of the CDR3: TGCAGCGTTACGGGACAGGGGACAGATACGCAGTATTTT.

This clonotype occurred a few times. The J gene is TRBJ2-1, the V gene TRBV12-3 or TRBV12-4; 9 bases are a match to TRBD2. The CDR3 is made up of 16 amino acids. Germline trimming cut 5 bases from V and 6 bases from J; bases unmatched to any gene: 11. CDR3 amino acids: CASSPLSAGGLNEQFF. The CDR3 DNA reads TGTGCCAGCAGTCCCCTCTCGGCGGGAGGGCTCAATGAGCAGTTCTTC.

In this sample, this clonotype turned up many times. V usage is TRBV20-1 and J usage is TRBJ2-3; 9 nucleotides agree with TRBD2. Losses at the gene ends were 1 base for V and 6 bases for J; bases not matched to a gene: 5. CDR3 length: 14 residues. Looked up from germline, CDR1 is DFQATT and CDR2 is SNEGSKA (reference sequence). The CDR3 sequence is CSARAGTSRDTQYF. In nucleotides, the CDR3 is TGCAGTGCTAGAGCCGGGACTAGCAGGGATACGCAGTATTTT.

This rearrangement joins TRBV11-2 to TRBJ2-3, with D possibly matching TRBD2 (5 bases). The CDR3 extends over 13 amino acids. V gave up 0 bases and J gave up 4 bases, with 5 bases separating them. Germline V gene lookup returns CDR1 SGHAT and CDR2 FQNNGV. In DNA, the CDR3 is TGTGCCAGCAGCTTAGAAGCGGCAGATACGCAGTATTTT. It translates to CASSLEAADTQYF.

The sample holds many counts of this clonotype. The CDR3 nucleotides read TGCGCCAGCAGCCAACTATGGGCGGGGGAGAACACTGAAGCTTTCTTT. As protein: CASSQLWAGENTEAFF. The chain uses TRBV4-1 and TRBJ1-1, with D maybe TRBD1 (5 bases). CDR3 length equals 16 residues. Germline CDR1 and CDR2: MGHRA and YSYEKL. V was trimmed by 2 bases and J by 1 base, leaving 14 bases between them.

This clonotype was counted only a few times. This chain uses TRBV27 with TRBJ2-3; no reliable D call. The CDR3 totals 8 residues. Germline V lookup: CDR1 MNHEY, CDR2 SMNVEV (reference sequence). Trimming removed 6 bases from V and 11 bases from J, with 3 bases in between. The CDR3 loop reads CASRGQYF. The CDR3 DNA is TGTGCCAGCAGAGGGCAGTATTTT.

This clonotype was seen only a few times. Written as DNA, the CDR3 is TGCGCCAGCAGTGGGAAATTCACAGATACGCAGTATTTT. Residues: CASSGKFTDTQYF. This sequence joins TRBV10-1 and TRBJ2-3; no reliable D call. This CDR3 is 13 amino acids long. Germline CDR1 reads WNHNN; CDR2 reads SYGVQD (reference sequence). V was cut by 4 bases and J by 2 bases, with 7 bases left in between.

This clonotype was seen a handful of times. CDR3 DNA sequence: TGTGCCAGCAGGGGAATAGGGACAGGAAACCAGAACACTGAAGCTTTCTTT. This encodes CASRGIGTGNQNTEAFF. V usage is TRBV27 and J usage is TRBJ1-1; 8 nucleotides match TRBD1. The CDR3 totals 17 residues. The trim removed 6 bases at V and 1 base at J, leaving 13 bases unmatched. CDR1 and CDR2 (germline): MNHEY, SMNVEV (reference sequence).

The chain recombines TRBV28 with TRBJ2-7; D ambiguous. Trimming pared 4 bases from V and 4 bases from J, leaving 11 bases between. Looked up from germline, CDR1 is MDHEN and CDR2 is SYDVKM. CDR3 length: 13 residues. CDR3 bases: TGTGCCAGCAGTTCGACCTCCCGATACGAGCAGTACTTC. Translated: CASSSTSRYEQYF.

The J gene is TRBJ2-7, the V gene TRBV2; D perhaps matches TRBD2 (5 bases). The CDR3 covers 15 residues. The V gene's germline CDR1 is SNHLY and CDR2 FYNNEI. The V gene lost 0 bases and the J gene lost 6 bases, with 15 bases spanning the gap. The CDR3 region is CASSEASSRSREQYF. In DNA form, the CDR3 reads TGTGCCAGCAGTGAAGCTTCTAGCAGGAGTCGCGAGCAGTACTTC.

This clonotype was detected a few times. The genes are TRBV5-1 and TRBJ1-2, with D unclear. Germline values: CDR1 SGHRS, CDR2 YFSETQ. This CDR3 has 15 amino acids. Trimming stripped 2 bases from V and 0 bases from J, with 11 bases between. The CDR3 nucleotides read TGCGCCAGCAGCTTCTTGGGCGAAGCTAACTATGGCTACACCTTC. This codes for CASSFLGEANYGYTF.

This clonotype was found a few times. The chain is built from TRBV6-1 and TRBJ1-1; D is uncertain. Deletions cut 0 bases from V and 5 bases from J, with 7 bases between. This CDR3 has 13 amino acids. Germline V gene lookup returns CDR1 MNHNS and CDR2 SASEGT. The CDR3 region has the DNA TGTGCCAGCAGTGAAGCGCAAGGGACTGAAGCTTTCTTT. Encoded protein: CASSEAQGTEAFF.

This clonotype was counted only a few times. V usage is TRBV5-1 and J usage is TRBJ2-7; 9 bases line up with TRBD1. Trimming at V came to 0 bases and at J to 5 bases, leaving 6 bases not matched to a gene. Germline V CDR1 and CDR2: SGHRS, YFSETQ. CDR3 length: 15 amino acids. CDR3 in DNA: TGCGCCAGCAGCTTGGCCGGGGACAGGGCCCACGAGCAGTACTTC. It encodes CASSLAGDRAHEQYF.

This clonotype was observed at least ten times. The chain combines TRBV5-1 with TRBJ2-5; 7 bases fit TRBD1. CDR1 is SGHRS, CDR2 YFSETQ, per germline. V gave up 0 bases and J gave up 8 bases; unmatched junction bases: 7. CDR3 length equals 14 residues. DNA for the CDR3: TGCGCCAGCAGCTTGGTGGGACAGTCGACAACCCAGTACTTC. Amino acids: CASSLVGQSTTQYF.

This clonotype was detected only a few times. The DNA is omitted, as the CDR3 cannot be located on it reliably, and the CDR3 follows TCRdb's listing. V usage is TRBV7-5 and J usage is TRBJ2-7; the table calls TRBD1, which could not be checked here. TRBV7-5 corresponds to a pseudogene. The CDR3 extends over 20 residues, inclusive of both ends. CDR3 residues: CISVPEALVGQGFSSYEQYF.

The J gene is TRBJ2-7, the V gene TRBV12-3 or TRBV12-4, with D possibly TRBD1 on 6 matching bases. This CDR3 is 14 amino acids long. Trimming shortened V by 4 bases and J by 2 bases, and 12 bases separated the two germline ends. CDR3 amino acids: CASSSSAGAYEQYF. In DNA, the CDR3 is TGTGCCAGCAGTTCCTCCGCAGGGGCCTACGAGCAGTACTTC.

The rearrangement uses TRBV20-1 and TRBJ2-1, with TRBD2 matching 8 bases. Germline trimming cut 5 bases from V and 2 bases from J; bases unmatched to any gene: 5. Germline CDR1 and CDR2: DFQATT and SNEGSKA (reference sequence). This CDR3 comprises 14 residues. CDR3 loop: CSAGTSIPYNEQFF. Here the CDR3 DNA reads TGCAGTGCTGGGACTAGTATCCCCTACAATGAGCAGTTCTTC.

This clonotype has a handful of counts. The rearrangement joins TRBV27 to TRBJ2-7, with D perhaps TRBD2 (6 bases). This CDR3 is 13 amino acids long. V was pared by 7 bases and J by 6 bases, with 16 bases between. CDR1 and CDR2 (germline): MNHEY, SMNVEV (reference sequence). Written as DNA, the CDR3 is TGTGCCAGCAACCCTCAGCCCGGGGGCGAGCAGTACTTC. This codes for CASNPQPGGEQYF.

The V call is TRBV20-1, the J call TRBJ2-1, with D possibly being TRBD2 (6 bases). Trimming left V 8 bases short and J 1 base short, with 15 bases between. This CDR3 comprises 14 residues. The germline CDR1 and CDR2 sequences are DFQATT and SNEGSKA (reference sequence). The DNA for the CDR3 is TGCAGTCCCTATAGCGGTACTTCCTACAATGAGCAGTTCTTC. It translates to CSPYSGTSYNEQFF.

The rearrangement joins TRBV6-6 to TRBJ2-1, with 16 bases identical to TRBD2. CDR3 size: 16 residues. Unmatched junction bases numbered 5, after V lost 6 bases and J lost 6 bases. Germline assignment: CDR1 MNHNY and CDR2 SVGAGI (reference sequence). CDR3 in amino acids: CASSPGTSGRGNEQFF. The CDR3 region has the DNA TGTGCCAGCAGCCCAGGGACTAGCGGGAGGGGCAATGAGCAGTTCTTC.

This clonotype was seen a handful of times. This rearrangement joins TRBV20-1 to TRBJ2-4, with D perhaps matching TRBD2 (6 bases). The CDR3 loop spans 14 amino acids. V lost 8 bases and J lost 9, with 23 bases in between. Germline V gene data show CDR1 as DFQATT and CDR2 as SNEGSKA (reference sequence). This chain's CDR3 is CSTPYYRAGGIQYF. The CDR3 DNA is TGCAGTACCCCGTACTACCGAGCCGGGGGCATTCAGTACTTC.

This clonotype was recorded a few times. V is TRBV7-9 and J is TRBJ1-1; no reliable D call. CDR1 is SEHNR and CDR2 is FQNEAQ in the germline V gene (reference sequence). V shed 1 base and J shed 13 bases, with 10 bases lying between them. The CDR3 sequence is 11 residues long. CDR3 sequence reads: CASSLDEGGFF. For the CDR3, the DNA is TGTGCCAGCAGCTTAGATGAGGGTGGTTTCTTT.

The chain is built from TRBV19 and TRBJ2-4, with D perhaps assigned TRBD1 or TRBD2 (5 bases each). Germline CDR1 LNHDA, CDR2 SQIVND (reference sequence). The CDR3 runs 17 residues. V was shortened by 3 bases and J by 2 bases, with 17 bases between the two germline ends. Here the CDR3 DNA reads TGTGCCAGTAGTATCATGGACGGGGCGAGGACCAAAAACATTCAGTACTTC. Amino acid sequence: CASSIMDGARTKNIQYF.

Concerning this clonotype: The junction departs from germline at one end; a sequencing error may be responsible. This chain connects TRBV10-3 to TRBJ2-7, with a tentative D call TRBD1 (5 bases). In germline, CDR1 is ENHRY, CDR2 SYGVKD. The length of the CDR3 is 14 residues. As DNA, the CDR3 is TGTGCCATCAGTGAGTCCAGGGATTCAGGCGAGCAGAACTTC. Translating gives CAISESRDSGEQNF.